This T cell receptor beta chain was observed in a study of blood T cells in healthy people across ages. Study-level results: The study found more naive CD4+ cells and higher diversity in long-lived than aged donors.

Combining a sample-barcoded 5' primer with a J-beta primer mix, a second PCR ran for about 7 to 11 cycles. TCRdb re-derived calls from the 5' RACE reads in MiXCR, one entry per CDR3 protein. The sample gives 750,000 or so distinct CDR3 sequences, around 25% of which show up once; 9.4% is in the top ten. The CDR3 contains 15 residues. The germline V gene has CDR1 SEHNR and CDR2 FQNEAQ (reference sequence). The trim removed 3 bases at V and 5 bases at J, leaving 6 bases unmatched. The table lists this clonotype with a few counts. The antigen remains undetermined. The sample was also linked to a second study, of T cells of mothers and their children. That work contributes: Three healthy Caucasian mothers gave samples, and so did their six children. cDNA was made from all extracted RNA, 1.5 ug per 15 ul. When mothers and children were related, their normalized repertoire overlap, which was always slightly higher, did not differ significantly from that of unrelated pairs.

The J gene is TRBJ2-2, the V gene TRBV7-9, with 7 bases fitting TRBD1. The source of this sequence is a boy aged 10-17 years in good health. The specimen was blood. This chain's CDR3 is CASSFRNRGTGELFF. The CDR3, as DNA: TGTGCCAGCAGCTTCCGTAACAGGGGAACCGGGGAGCTGTTTTTT. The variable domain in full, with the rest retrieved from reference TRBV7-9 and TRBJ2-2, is DTGVSQNPRHKITKRGQNVTFRCDPISEHNRLYWYRQTLGQGPEFLTYFQNEAQLEKSRLLSDRFSAERPKGSFSTLEIQRTEQGDSAMYLCASSFRNRGTGELFFGEGSRLTVL.